The 18 T cell receptor beta chains given below trace back to one sample, sequenced in a study of blood T cell repertoires in COVID-19. Sequencing was performed with immunoSEQ multiplex PCR; in TCRdb, only in-frame clones are kept and a portion is missing. The table lists 350,000 to 400,000 clones, roughly nine tenths of them singletons. Sample: PBMCs or T cells enriched from blood (not recorded which). These receptors all stem from a woman in her 30s who had recovered from COVID-19.

V and J are TRBV12-3 or TRBV12-4 and TRBJ2-7; D is uncertain. V was pared by 2 bases and J by 3 bases, with 5 bases between. CDR3 length: 12 residues. CDR3 coding DNA: TGTGCCAGCAGTTTAAGCGACTACGAGCAGTACTTC. It yields the protein CASSLSDYEQYF.

This chain joins TRBV15 and TRBJ2-7; unclear D gene. Per germline, CDR1 LNHNV and CDR2 YYDKDF (reference sequence). V dropped 1 base and J dropped 3 bases, with 7 bases sitting between them. This CDR3 contains 13 residues. CDR3 nucleotide sequence: TGTGCCACCAGCAGAGTTGGAGTCTACGAGCAGTACTTC. This translates into CATSRVGVYEQYF.

The rearrangement links TRBV12-3 or TRBV12-4 to TRBJ1-6; D uncertain. Trimming removed 2 bases at V and 6 bases at J, with 5 bases between. The CDR3 has 13 residues. CDR3: CASSLSVNSPLHF. The CDR3, as DNA: TGTGCCAGCAGTTTATCGGTTAATTCACCCCTCCACTTT.

This clone was detected only once. The chain has TRBV2 and TRBJ2-4; 12 bases line up with TRBD2. Germline lookup yields CDR1 SNHLY and CDR2 FYNNEI. Trimming took 6 bases from V and 6 from J; bases not matched to a gene: 6. This CDR3 spans 15 amino acids. CDR3 sequence (DNA): TGTGCCAGCAGCCTAGCGGGGGGGCCCTCAAACATTCAGTACTTC. It is translated as CASSLAGGPSNIQYF.

V gene TRBV27 combines with J gene TRBJ2-1; 7 nucleotides agree with TRBD2. CDR1 and CDR2 from the germline V gene are MNHEY and SMNVEV (reference sequence). Germline trimming cut 7 bases from V and 4 bases from J; bases unmatched to any gene: 16. The CDR3 runs to 17 residues. CDR3 bases: TGTGCCAGCAAGTCCCTGTGGCTAGCGGTTTCATACAATGAGCAGTTCTTC. It codes for CASKSLWLAVSYNEQFF.

The chain combines TRBV29-1 with TRBJ1-1; the D gene is possibly TRBD1 (5 bases). There are 15 residues in the CDR3. Trimming shortened V by 4 bases and J by 1 base, and 16 bases separated the two germline ends. From germline, CDR1 is SQVTM and CDR2 ANQGSEA. CDR3 DNA sequence: TGCAGCGTTGCCACAGGTTTGGCCACGAACACTGAAGCTTTCTTT. Amino acids: CSVATGLATNTEAFF.

This rearrangement joins TRBV9 to TRBJ1-1; D ambiguous. Germline V lookup: CDR1 SGDLS, CDR2 YYNGEE. This CDR3 spans 13 amino acids. Trimming cost V 3 bases and J 2 bases, with 8 bases left between them. The CDR3 sequence: CASSARVNTEAFF. The CDR3 nucleotides read TGTGCCAGCAGCGCCCGGGTTAACACTGAAGCTTTCTTT.

The genes are TRBV11-2 and TRBJ2-7; 8 bases align to TRBD1. The CDR3 runs to 16 residues. CDR1 and CDR2 from the germline V gene are SGHAT and FQNNGV. After removal of 5 bases from V and 0 bases from J, the junction contained 9 bases not matched to a gene. CDR3 bases: TGTGCCAGCAGCCCCAAACAGGGGGTGAGCTCCTACGAGCAGTACTTC. Translating it yields CASSPKQGVSSYEQYF.

The chain combines TRBV5-4 with TRBJ2-3; weak D call: TRBD2 (5 bases). The ends were cut back, 1 base at V and 5 bases at J, with 8 bases in the middle. The CDR3 contains 13 residues. Germline CDR1 SGHNT, CDR2 YYREEE (reference sequence). CDR3 nucleotides: TGTGCCAGCAGCTTGCTAGCCGGAGATACGCAGTATTTT. Its protein is CASSLLAGDTQYF.

The genes are TRBV5-8 and TRBJ1-2; 10 bases map to TRBD1. Per germline, CDR1 SGHTS and CDR2 YDEGEE. The CDR3 length is 15 residues. J lost 7 bases, V lost 3 bases, and 9 bases had no gene match. The CDR3 DNA sequence: TGTGCCAGCAGCTCCCCGGGACAGGGGCCGGGTGGCTACACCTTC. It is translated as CASSSPGQGPGGYTF.

The chain couples TRBV27 to TRBJ2-7; the match to TRBD2 covers 14 bases. This CDR3 is 14 amino acids long. From germline, CDR1 is MNHEY and CDR2 SMNVEV (reference sequence). Germline trimming cut 8 bases from V and 3 bases from J; bases unmatched to any gene: 3. The CDR3 coding sequence is TGTGCCAGCGGGACTAGCGGGAGATACTACGAGCAGTACTTC. As protein: CASGTSGRYYEQYF.

The CDR3 spells CASKAGALYNEQFF. DNA for the CDR3: TGTGCCAGCAAGGCGGGAGCTCTCTACAATGAGCAGTTCTTC. The chain couples TRBV9 to TRBJ2-1; TRBD2 agrees at 7 bases. V was pared by 6 bases and J by 3 bases, with 6 bases of the junction left unmatched. Germline CDR1 and CDR2: SGDLS and YYNGEE. This CDR3 has 14 residues.

The rearrangement links TRBV5-1 to TRBJ2-1; 12 nucleotides align to TRBD2. The CDR3 consists of 15 residues. The V segment lost 2 bases and the J segment 6 bases; nucleotides outside the gene matches: 3. The germline gives CDR1 SGHRS, CDR2 YFSETQ. DNA of the CDR3: TGCGCCAGCAGCTTCGGACTAGCGGGACTCAATGAGCAGTTCTTC. It encodes CASSFGLAGLNEQFF.

This chain connects TRBV3-1 (or the pseudogene TRBV3-2) to TRBJ1-6; 8 bases align to TRBD1. CDR1 LGHDT and CDR2 YNNKEL come from the germline V gene (reference sequence). The V segment lost 2 bases and the J segment 10 bases; nucleotides outside the gene matches: 7. This CDR3 contains 15 residues. The chain's CDR3 is CASSQPGTGESPLHF. The CDR3 DNA reads TGTGCCAGCAGCCAACCCGGGACAGGAGAATCACCCCTCCACTTT.

V usage is TRBV27 and J usage is TRBJ1-2; D is perhaps TRBD1 (5 bases). Trimming stripped 5 bases from V and 4 bases from J, with 17 bases between. CDR1 is MNHEY and CDR2 is SMNVEV in the germline V gene (reference sequence). The CDR3 contains 15 residues. The CDR3 coding sequence is TGTGCCAGCAGTCCAAGACAGCTAGGTACCTATGGCTACACCTTC. It specifies CASSPRQLGTYGYTF.

The chain employs TRBV19 and TRBJ1-1, with 7 bases identical to TRBD1. The CDR3 runs to 14 residues. Germline trimming cut 4 bases from V and 1 base from J; bases unmatched to any gene: 3. Per the germline V gene, CDR1 is LNHDA and CDR2 is SQIVND (reference sequence). The CDR3 region is CASSTTGANTEAFF. The DNA of the CDR3 is TGTGCCAGTAGTACCACAGGGGCGAACACTGAAGCTTTCTTT.

The rearrangement uses TRBV3-1 (or the pseudogene TRBV3-2) and TRBJ1-4; 10 positions agree with TRBD1. The CDR3 totals 14 residues. J gave up 6 bases and V 4 bases, and 2 bases lay outside the gene matches. CDR1 LGHDT and CDR2 YNNKEL come from the germline V gene (reference sequence). Here the CDR3 reads CASSPGQGYEKLFF. The CDR3 coding sequence is TGTGCCAGCAGCCCGGGACAGGGGTATGAAAAACTGTTTTTT.

This clone was found a few times. The chain carries TRBV24-1 and TRBJ1-4; D remains unclear. With 2 bases removed from V and 7 bases from J, the gap between germline ends came to 4 bases. Germline V gene sequence: CDR1 KGHDR, CDR2 SFDVKD. This CDR3 spans 12 amino acids. The CDR3 DNA reads TGTGCCACCAGTGATTCTACTGAAAAACTGTTTTTT. Its translation is CATSDSTEKLFF.